Listed below are T cell receptor beta chains from one sample, sequenced in a study of T cell responses to AZD1222 COVID-19 vaccine. Profiling relied on immunoSEQ multiplex PCR, and the TCRdb table lists in-frame clones only, not all of them. The sample has some 190,000 clones; roughly 92% are singletons. The sequencing here drew on peripheral blood, taken on day 0 of AZD1222 vaccination. These TCRs come from an adult in good health. Each CDR3 is given with its conserved first and last residue. A D gene is named only where the DNA matches it firmly. Clone size, where shown, is once, few, many, or a class for clones that have expanded.

>TRBJ2-7|once|-|TRBV6-5
CASSPGGLYEQYF
TGTGCCAGCAGCCCAGGGGGACTATACGAGCAGTACTTC
>TRBJ1-1|few|-|TRBV6-4
CASRGGWEPEAFF
TGTGCCAGCAGGGGGGGTTGGGAGCCTGAAGCTTTCTTT
>TRBJ1-1|-|-|TRBV30
CAWMRVGSRTEAFF
TGTGCCTGGATGAGGGTAGGGAGTAGAACTGAAGCTTTCTTT
>TRBJ2-3|-|-|TRBV27
CASSLGDTQYF
TGTGCCAGCAGTTTGGGGGATACGCAGTATTTT
>TRBJ2-1|-|TRBD1|TRBV3-1/TRBV3-2
CASSQEDRGLSNEQFF
TGTGCCAGCAGCCAGGAGGACAGGGGGCTCTCCAATGAGCAGTTCTTC
>TRBJ1-1|-|-|TRBV2
CASSARTEAFF
TGTGCCAGCTCGGCGAGGACTGAAGCTTTCTTT
>TRBJ1-1|few|-|TRBV5-1
CASSQDPHGEAFF
TGCGCCAGCAGCCAGGACCCCCACGGTGAAGCTTTCTTT
>TRBJ2-7|-|TRBD2|TRBV10-1
CASSAGLAGYEQYF
TGCGCCAGCAGTGCGGGTCTAGCGGGGTACGAGCAGTACTTC
>TRBJ2-6|-|-|TRBV6-4
CASSDSVSGANVLTF
TGTGCCAGCAGTGACTCGGTGTCTGGGGCCAACGTCCTGACTTTC
>TRBJ2-1|-|-|TRBV7-2
CASSLKGGLHNEQFF
TGTGCCAGCAGCTTAAAGGGCGGGTTACACAATGAGCAGTTCTTC
>TRBJ2-1|-|-|TRBV15
CATSRARVNEQFF
TGTGCCACCAGCAGGGCGAGGGTCAATGAGCAGTTCTTC
>TRBJ1-2|-|-|TRBV7-9
CASMWGTPDMGYTF
TGTGCCAGCATGTGGGGGACGCCGGATATGGGCTACACCTTC
>TRBJ1-3|-|TRBD1|TRBV28
CASSTRDRVGNTIYF
TGTGCCAGCAGTACCCGGGACAGGGTTGGAAACACCATATATTTT
>TRBJ1-6|-|TRBD1|TRBV2
CASSDRGGSPLHF
TGTGCCAGCAGTGACAGGGGGGGCTCACCCCTCCACTTT
>TRBJ2-7|-|TRBD2|TRBV5-1
CASSSRTSGGVSYEQYF
TGCGCCAGCAGCTCCAGGACTAGCGGGGGGGTCTCCTACGAGCAGTACTTC
>TRBJ1-4|-|-|TRBV7-9
CASSLFLYAGTNEKLFF
-
>TRBJ1-4|-|TRBD1|TRBV25-1
CASSELRDRGLEKLFF
TGTGCCAGCAGTGAATTACGGGACAGGGGGCTTGAAAAACTGTTTTTT
>TRBJ2-7|once|-|TRBV11-2
CASSAFYEQYF
TGTGCCAGCAGCGCCTTCTACGAGCAGTACTTC
>TRBJ1-2|-|TRBD1|TRBV27
CATYGTGGLYGYTF
TGTGCCACCTACGGGACAGGGGGGCTCTATGGCTACACCTTC
>TRBJ2-5|-|TRBD2|TRBV5-1
CASKLAGGKETQYF
TGCGCCAGCAAACTAGCGGGGGGGAAAGAGACCCAGTACTTC
>TRBJ2-5|-|-|TRBV12-3/TRBV12-4
CASSVKTETQYF
TGTGCCAGCAGTGTAAAAACGGAGACCCAGTACTTC
>TRBJ1-1|once|-|TRBV5-8
CASSQEPGLNTEAFF
TGTGCCAGCAGCCAAGAACCGGGGTTGAACACTGAAGCTTTCTTT
>TRBJ2-1|-|-|TRBV5-1
CASSFLRGAHEQFF
TGCGCCAGCAGCTTTCTTCGGGGGGCGCATGAGCAGTTCTTC
>TRBJ2-1|-|TRBD2|TRBV6-5
CASSSHSGGQGREQFF
TGTGCCAGCAGTTCCCACTCGGGGGGGCAGGGTCGTGAGCAGTTCTTC
>TRBJ2-7|-|-|TRBV15
CATSRGVVDKYF
TGTGCCACCAGCAGAGGTGTAGTAGACAAGTACTTC
>TRBJ1-3|once|-|TRBV5-5
CASSFDVEGRNTIYF
TGTGCCAGCAGCTTCGACGTAGAGGGGAGAAACACCATATATTTT